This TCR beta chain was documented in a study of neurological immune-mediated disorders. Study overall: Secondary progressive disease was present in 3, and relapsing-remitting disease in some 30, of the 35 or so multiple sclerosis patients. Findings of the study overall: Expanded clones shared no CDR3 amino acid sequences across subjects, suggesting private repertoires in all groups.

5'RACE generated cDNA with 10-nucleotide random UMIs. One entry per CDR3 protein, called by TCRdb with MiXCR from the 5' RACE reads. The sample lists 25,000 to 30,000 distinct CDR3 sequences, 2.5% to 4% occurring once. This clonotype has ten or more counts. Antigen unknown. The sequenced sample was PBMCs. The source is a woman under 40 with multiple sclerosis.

CDR3 in amino acids: CASSLTGTTEAFF. CDR3 nucleotide sequence: TGCGCCAGCAGCTTGACGGGGACCACTGAAGCTTTCTTT. The rearrangement uses TRBV5-1 and TRBJ1-1; a possible D gene is TRBD1 (5 bases). The CDR3 totals 13 residues. V lost 1 base and J 4 bases, leaving 8 bases between the germline ends. Germline CDR1 reads SGHRS; CDR2 reads YFSETQ.